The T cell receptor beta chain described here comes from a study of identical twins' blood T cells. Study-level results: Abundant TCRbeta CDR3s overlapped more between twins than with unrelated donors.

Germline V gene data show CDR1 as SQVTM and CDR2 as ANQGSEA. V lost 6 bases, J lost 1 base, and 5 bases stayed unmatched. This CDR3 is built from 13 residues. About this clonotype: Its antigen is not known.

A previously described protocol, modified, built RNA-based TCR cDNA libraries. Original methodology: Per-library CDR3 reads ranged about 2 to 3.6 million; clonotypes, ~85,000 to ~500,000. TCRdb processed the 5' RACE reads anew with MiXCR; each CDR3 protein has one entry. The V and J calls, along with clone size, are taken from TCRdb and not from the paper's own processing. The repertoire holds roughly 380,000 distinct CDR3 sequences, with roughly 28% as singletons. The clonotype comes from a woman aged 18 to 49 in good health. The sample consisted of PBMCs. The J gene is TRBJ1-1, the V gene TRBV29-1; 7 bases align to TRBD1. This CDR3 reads CSVLTGENTEAFF. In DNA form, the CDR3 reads TGCAGCGTCCTCACAGGGGAGAACACTGAAGCTTTCTTT.